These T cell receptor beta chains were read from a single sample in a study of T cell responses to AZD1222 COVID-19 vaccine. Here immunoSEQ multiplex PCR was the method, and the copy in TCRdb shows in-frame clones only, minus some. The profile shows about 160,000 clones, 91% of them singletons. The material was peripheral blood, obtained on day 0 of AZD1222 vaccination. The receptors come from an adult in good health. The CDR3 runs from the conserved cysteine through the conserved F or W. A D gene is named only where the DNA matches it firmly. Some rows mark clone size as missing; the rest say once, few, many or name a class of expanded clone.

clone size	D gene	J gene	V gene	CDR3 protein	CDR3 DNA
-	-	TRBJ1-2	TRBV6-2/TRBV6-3	CASSARANLNYGYTF	TGTGCCAGCAGCGCTCGCGCCAACCTAAACTATGGCTACACCTTC
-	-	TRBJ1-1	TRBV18	CASYPRRVNTEAFF	TGTGCCAGCTATCCCCGACGGGTGAACACTGAAGCTTTCTTT
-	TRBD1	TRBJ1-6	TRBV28	CASRSTGGYSPLHF	TGTGCCAGCAGATCGACAGGGGGATATTCACCCCTCCACTTT
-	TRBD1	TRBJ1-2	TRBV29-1	CSVDRPGGRNYGYTF	TGCAGCGTTGATAGGCCAGGGGGACGAAACTATGGCTACACCTTC
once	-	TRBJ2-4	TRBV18	CASSAGGKNIQYF	TGTGCCAGCTCTGCCGGGGGCAAAAACATTCAGTACTTC
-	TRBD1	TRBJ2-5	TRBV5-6	CASSYITGGGETQYF	TGTGCCAGCAGCTATATAACAGGGGGTGGGGAGACCCAGTACTTC
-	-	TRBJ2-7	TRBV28	CASSFSTGYEQYF	TGTGCCAGCAGTTTCTCGACCGGCTACGAGCAGTACTTC
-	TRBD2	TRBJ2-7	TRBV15	CATSRGGASGSYEQYF	TGTGCCACCAGCAGAGGGGGAGCTAGCGGATCCTACGAGCAGTACTTC
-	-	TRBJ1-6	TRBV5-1	CASSLDGSSYNSPLHF	TGCGCCAGCAGCTTGGATGGGAGCTCCTATAATTCACCCCTCCACTTT
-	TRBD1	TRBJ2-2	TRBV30	CAWSVETGDHTGELFF	TGTGCCTGGAGTGTAGAAACAGGGGATCACACCGGGGAGCTGTTTTTT
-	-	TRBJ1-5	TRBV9	CASSVGASPYSNQPQHF	TGTGCCAGCAGCGTAGGGGCTTCGCCTTATAGCAATCAGCCCCAGCATTTT
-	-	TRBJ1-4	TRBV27	CASSYRAYAPNEKLFF	TGTGCCAGCTCCTACCGGGCCTATGCCCCTAATGAAAAACTGTTTTTT
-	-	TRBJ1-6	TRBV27	CASKEGRDNSPLHF	TGTGCCAGCAAGGAGGGGCGGGATAATTCACCCCTCCACTTT
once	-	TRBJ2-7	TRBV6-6	CASINPTGRAGEQYF	TGTGCCAGCATTAACCCGACAGGACGGGCTGGCGAGCAGTACTTC
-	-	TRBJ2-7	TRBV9	CASSVASGGTYEQYF	TGTGCCAGCAGCGTAGCTTCAGGTGGGACCTACGAGCAGTACTTC
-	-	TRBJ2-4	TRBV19	CASNPSTPGLAKNIQYF	TGTGCCAGTAACCCTTCAACCCCCGGCTTGGCCAAAAACATTCAGTACTTC
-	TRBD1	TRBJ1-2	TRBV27	CASGIGTGYGYTF	TGTGCCAGCGGAATCGGGACAGGCTATGGCTACACCTTC
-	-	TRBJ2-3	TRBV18	CASSSTARDTQYF	TGTGCCAGCTCCTCTACGGCGCGCGATACGCAGTATTTT
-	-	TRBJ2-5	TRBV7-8	CASSRGAGETQYF	TGTGCCAGCAGCCGGGGGGCGGGCGAGACCCAGTACTTC
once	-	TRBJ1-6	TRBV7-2	CASRSLRSSYNSPLHF	TGTGCCAGCAGAAGTTTGAGGTCCTCCTATAATTCACCCCTCCACTTT
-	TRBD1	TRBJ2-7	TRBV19	CASSILPGQGTYF	TGTGCCAGTAGTATACTCCCGGGACAGGGAACGTACTTC
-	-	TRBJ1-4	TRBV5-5	CASSPEGPRLEKLFF	TGTGCCAGCAGCCCCGAGGGTCCCCGGCTCGAAAAACTGTTTTTT
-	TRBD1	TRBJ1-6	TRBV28	CASSLRGPNSPLHF	TGTGCCAGCAGTTTAAGGGGGCCTAATTCACCCCTCCACTTT
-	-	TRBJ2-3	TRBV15	CATSGKRTDTQYF	TGTGCCACCAGCGGGAAGCGCACAGATACGCAGTATTTT
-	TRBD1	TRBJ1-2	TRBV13	CASSLLGGPNYGYTF	TGTGCCAGCAGCTTATTAGGGGGCCCTAACTATGGCTACACCTTC
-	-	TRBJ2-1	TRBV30	CAWSHTGRGFPSYNEQFF	TGTGCCTGGAGCCACACGGGTAGAGGGTTCCCCTCCTACAATGAGCAGTTCTTC
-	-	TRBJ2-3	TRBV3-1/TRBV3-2	CASSQEVNGHLGDTQYF	TGTGCCAGCAGCCAAGAAGTGAATGGACACCTGGGGGATACGCAGTATTTT
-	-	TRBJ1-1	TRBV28	CASSFMSTEAFF	TGTGCCAGCAGTTTTATGAGCACTGAAGCTTTCTTT
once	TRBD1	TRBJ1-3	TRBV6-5	CASSYWDSSGNTIYF	TGTGCCAGCAGTTACTGGGACAGCTCTGGAAACACCATATATTTT
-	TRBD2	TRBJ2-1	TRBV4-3	CASSTGLGFDEQFF	TGCGCCAGCAGCACGGGACTAGGGTTCGATGAGCAGTTCTTC
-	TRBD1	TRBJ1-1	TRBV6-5	CASSSTGDPNTEAFF	TGTGCCAGCAGTTCGACAGGGGACCCGAACACTGAAGCTTTCTTT
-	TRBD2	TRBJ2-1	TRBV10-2	CASSARTSGEQFF	TGCGCCAGCAGTGCCCGAACTAGCGGGGAGCAGTTCTTC
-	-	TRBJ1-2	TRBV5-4	CASSLGVGFYGYTF	TGTGCCAGCAGCTTGGGAGTTGGGTTCTATGGCTACACCTTC
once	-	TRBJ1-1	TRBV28	CASSLRGVGRVGHFNTEAFF	TGTGCCAGCAGTTTAAGGGGGGTGGGCAGGGTCGGTCACTTCAACACTGAAGCTTTCTTT
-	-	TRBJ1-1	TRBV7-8	CASSRYQTGRGNTEAFF	TGTGCCAGCAGCCGGTACCAAACAGGGAGAGGGAACACTGAAGCTTTCTTT
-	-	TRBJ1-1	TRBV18	CASSPRGLLSEAFF	TGTGCCAGCTCACCAAGGGGTCTCCTCTCGGAAGCTTTCTTT
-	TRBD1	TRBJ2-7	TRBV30	CAWSGLGQGGYEQYF	TGTGCCTGGAGTGGGCTAGGACAGGGGGGCTACGAGCAGTACTTC
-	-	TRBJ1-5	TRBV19	CASSPDRDQPQHF	TGTGCCAGTAGCCCAGACAGAGATCAGCCCCAGCATTTT
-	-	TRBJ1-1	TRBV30	CAWGLGNTEAFF	TGTGCCTGGGGTTTAGGGAACACTGAAGCTTTCTTT
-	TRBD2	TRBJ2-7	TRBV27	CASSPYSGATYEQYF	TGTGCCAGCAGCCCTTACAGCGGGGCCACCTACGAGCAGTACTTC
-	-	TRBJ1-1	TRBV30	CAWSLGGGNTEAFF	TGTGCCTGGAGTCTTGGAGGGGGAAACACTGAAGCTTTCTTT